This T cell receptor (beta chain) was retrieved from a study of Graves' ophthalmopathy and Graves' hyperthyroidism. This clonotype was seen ten or more times. This CDR3 contains 14 residues. Trimming left V 1 base short and J 4 bases short, with 7 bases between. Ophthalmopathic donors had moderate-to-severe activity, CAS ≥3 and NOSPECS ≥4, with disease that had lasted under 3 months. Amplified material comprised TCR beta CDR3 regions derived from RNA transcripts. HTBI-primed RT-PCR formed the first round, and a multiplex PCR formed the second. TCRdb reprocessed the multiplex PCR reads with MiXCR, giving one entry per CDR3 protein. The sample has about 210,000 distinct CDR3 sequences, roughly 27% seen once.

This rearrangement joins TRBV12-3 or TRBV12-4 to TRBJ2-2; D ambiguous. The sequence was collected from a man in his fifties with Graves' ophthalmopathy. The sequenced material came from peripheral blood. As DNA, the CDR3 is TGTGCCAGCAGTTTAGTGAGCAGCACCGGGGAGCTGTTTTTT. This sequence encodes CASSLVSSTGELFF.